This T cell receptor beta chain was observed in a study of control samples from healthy donors and cancer patients. Assay used: immunoSEQ multiplex PCR; TCRdb lists only in-frame clones, some missing. Of 150,000 or so clones detected, over 90% appear once; the ten largest clones hold about 2.4%. CDR1 SGHDT and CDR2 YYEEEE come from the germline V gene. The CDR3 length is 15 residues. J lost 2 bases, V lost 4 bases, and 5 bases had no gene match. This sequence originates from a man in his fifties or sixties in good health. The chain is built from TRBV5-6 and TRBJ1-5; 8 nucleotides match TRBD1. The source material was blood. The CDR3 DNA reads TGTGCCAGCAGCCCTCAGGGACAGGGCAATCAGCCCCAGCATTTT. This gives the protein CASSPQGQGNQPQHF.